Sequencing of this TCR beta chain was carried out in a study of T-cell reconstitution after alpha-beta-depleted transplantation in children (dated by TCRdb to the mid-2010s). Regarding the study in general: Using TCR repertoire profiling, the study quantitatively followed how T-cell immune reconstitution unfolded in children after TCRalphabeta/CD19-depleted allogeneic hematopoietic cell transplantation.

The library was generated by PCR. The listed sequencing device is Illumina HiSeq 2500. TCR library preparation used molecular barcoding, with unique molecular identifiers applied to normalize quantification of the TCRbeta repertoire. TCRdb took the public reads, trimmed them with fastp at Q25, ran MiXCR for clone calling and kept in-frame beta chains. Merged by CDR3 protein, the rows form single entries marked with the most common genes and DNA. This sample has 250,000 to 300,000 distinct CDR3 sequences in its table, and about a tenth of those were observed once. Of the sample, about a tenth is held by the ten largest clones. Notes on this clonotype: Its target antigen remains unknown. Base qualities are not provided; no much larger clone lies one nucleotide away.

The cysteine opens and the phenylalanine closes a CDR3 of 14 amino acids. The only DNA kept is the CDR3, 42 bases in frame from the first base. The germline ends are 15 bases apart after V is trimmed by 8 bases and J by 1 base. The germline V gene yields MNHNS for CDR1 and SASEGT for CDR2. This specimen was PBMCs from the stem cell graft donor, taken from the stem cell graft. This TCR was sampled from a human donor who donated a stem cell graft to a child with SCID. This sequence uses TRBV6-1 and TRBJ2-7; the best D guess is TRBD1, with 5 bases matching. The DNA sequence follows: TGTGCCAGCGGATTAAAACAGGTTTCCTACGAGCAGTACTTC. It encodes CASGLKQVSYEQYF.